This T cell receptor (beta chain) was sequenced during a study of OX40 agonist ivuxolimab in advanced cancers. Study-level background: Patients assigned to dose escalation were diagnosed with hepatocellular carcinoma, melanoma, renal cell or head and neck cancer. General study findings and limits: Not determined was the antigen specificity of the expanded peripheral T cells.

Notes on this clone: Its matching antigen is unknown.

Anyone with autoimmune disease history or systemic immunosuppression was excluded. Produced via immunoSEQ multiplex PCR; TCRdb's table is partial and in-frame only. This sample has roughly 77,000 clones, with over 85% found just once. The starting material was CD4+ or CD8+ T cells sorted from blood, obtained in a trial of the OX40 agonist ivuxolimab. This TCR was sampled from an adult with an advanced solid tumor such as melanoma, head and neck, liver or kidney cancer.

The CDR3 region is CASDPEFPEAFF. Written as DNA, the CDR3 is TGTGCCAGCGATCCCGAGTTCCCTGAAGCTTTCTTT. V is TRBV7-6 and J is TRBJ1-1; the D is unclear. Per germline, CDR1 SGHVS and CDR2 FNYEAQ. With 8 bases removed from V and 6 bases from J, the gap between germline ends came to 13 bases. This CDR3 has 12 residues.